The next 10 T cell receptor beta chains were all read from a single sample in a study of beta chain features in type 1 diabetes. Antigen specificity for these receptors is unknown. Study-wide results and limits: A moderate, significant TCRB CDR3 shortening appeared in type 1 diabetes across four CD4+ subsets.

Investigators reverse transcribed all isolated RNA, so they sequenced expressed TCRB transcripts. The table came from immunoSEQ multiplex PCR; TCRdb's copy has only in-frame clones and leaves some out. The data contain tens of thousands of clones, under 75% of them singletons. The sequenced sample consisted of Tregs from blood. These receptors originate from a man aged 18 to 30 with type 1 diabetes.

The rearrangement links TRBV5-1 to TRBJ2-1; 9 nucleotides agree with TRBD2. CDR3 length: 15 amino acids. Per the germline V gene, CDR1 is SGHRS and CDR2 is YFSETQ. The ends lost 0 bases at V and 3 bases at J; junction bases unmatched: 1. CDR3 DNA sequence: TGCGCCAGCAGCTTGGGACTAGCGGACTACAATGAGCAGTTCTTC. Its protein is CASSLGLADYNEQFF.

This clone was counted a few times. The V call is TRBV11-2, the J call TRBJ2-3, with TRBD2 matching over 10 bases. Looked up from germline, CDR1 is SGHAT and CDR2 is FQNNGV. CDR3 size: 17 residues. V trimming: 4 bases; J trimming: 9 bases; junction bases outside the gene matches: 16. The CDR3 nucleotides are TGTGCCAGCAGCTCCCTCGCCGAGCGGGGGGGCCGAGCCACGCAGTATTTT. This sequence encodes CASSSLAERGGRATQYF.

The chain carries TRBV5-4 and TRBJ2-3, with 10 bases aligning to TRBD2. The CDR3 totals 14 residues. V was clipped by 4 bases and J by 1 base; unmatched bases: 0. CDR1 is SGHNT and CDR2 is YYREEE in the germline V gene (reference sequence). The chain's CDR3 is CASSGTSGTDTQYF. The CDR3 nucleotides are TGTGCCAGCAGCGGGACTAGCGGCACAGATACGCAGTATTTT. The entire variable domain, with the rest obtained from reference TRBV5-4 and TRBJ2-3, is as follows: ETGVTQSPTHLIKTRGQQVTLRCSSQSGHNTVSWYQQALGQGPQFIFQYYREEENGRGNFPPRFSGLQFPNYSSELNVNALELDDSALYLCASSGTSGTDTQYFGPGTRLTVL.

This chain connects TRBV19 to TRBJ2-3, with D perhaps matching TRBD2 (5 bases). CDR1 and CDR2 from the germline V gene are LNHDA and SQIVND (reference sequence). The V end was cut by 1 base, the J end by 3 bases, with 11 bases between. The CDR3 covers 15 residues. In DNA, the CDR3 is TGTGCCAGTAGTATAGTCGGGGTTGGAACAGATACGCAGTATTTT. This sequence encodes CASSIVGVGTDTQYF.

The chain is built from TRBV21-1 and TRBJ2-3; the table's TRBD1 call for D was not verified on the DNA. TRBV21-1 is a listed pseudogene. This CDR3 is built from 17 residues. The chain's CDR3 is CARGQGRARVSTDTQYF. The CDR3 DNA follows: TGTGCCAGGGGACAGGGGAGAGCGCGGGTGAGCACAGATACGCAGTATTTT.

The chain carries TRBV30 and TRBJ1-1, with 7 positions matching TRBD1. V was pared by 5 bases and J by 1 base, with 10 bases of the junction left unmatched. Germline V gene lookup returns CDR1 GTSNPN and CDR2 SVGIG (reference sequence). CDR3 length: 15 residues. In DNA, the CDR3 is TGTGCCTGGGTAACAGGGGTGATGCCGAACACTGAAGCTTTCTTT. Translated, it gives CAWVTGVMPNTEAFF.

This rearrangement joins TRBV14 to TRBJ2-2; a possible D gene is TRBD2 (5 bases). Germline V gene sequence: CDR1 SGHDN, CDR2 FVKESK. There are 14 residues in the CDR3. Trimming pared 2 bases from V and 6 bases from J, leaving 10 bases between. CDR3 residues: CASSQQRVAGELFF. CDR3 DNA: TGTGCCAGCAGCCAACAGAGGGTGGCCGGGGAGCTGTTTTTT.

The chain is built from TRBV7-9 and TRBJ1-1; D not resolved. Looked up from germline, CDR1 is SEHNR and CDR2 is FQNEAQ (reference sequence). This CDR3 region has 11 residues. The V end was cut by 3 bases, the J end by 11 bases, with 10 bases between. The CDR3 region is CASSFIESAFF. In DNA form, the CDR3 reads TGTGCCAGCAGCTTCATTGAGTCGGCTTTCTTT.

This chain links TRBV28 with TRBJ1-2, with D unresolved. The germline V gene encodes CDR1 MDHEN and CDR2 SYDVKM. This CDR3 is 12 amino acids long. The germline V and J ends were trimmed by 7 bases and 7 bases, with 13 bases remaining between them. The CDR3 protein is CASTAPQTGYTF. The CDR3 DNA is TGTGCCAGCACCGCCCCACAGACTGGCTACACCTTC.

For the CDR3, the DNA is TGTGCCAGCAAACCAGGGGACGGTGAGCAGTTCTTC. Protein: CASKPGDGEQFF. The chain links TRBV2 to TRBJ2-1; D might be TRBD1 (6 bases). The germline V gene has CDR1 SNHLY and CDR2 FYNNEI. V lost 7 bases and J lost 9, with 13 bases in between. The length of the CDR3 is 12 residues.